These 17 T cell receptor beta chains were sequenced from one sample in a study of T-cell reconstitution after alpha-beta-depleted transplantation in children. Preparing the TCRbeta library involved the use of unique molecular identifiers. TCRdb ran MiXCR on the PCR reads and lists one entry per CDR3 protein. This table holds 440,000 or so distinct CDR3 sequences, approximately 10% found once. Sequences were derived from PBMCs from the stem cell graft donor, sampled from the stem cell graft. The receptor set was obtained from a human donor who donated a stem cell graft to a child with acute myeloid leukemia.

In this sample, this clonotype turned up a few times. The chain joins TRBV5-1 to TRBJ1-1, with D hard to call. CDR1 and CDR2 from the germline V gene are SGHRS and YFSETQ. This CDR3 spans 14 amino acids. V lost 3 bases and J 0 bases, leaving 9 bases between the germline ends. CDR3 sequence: CASSSDGMNTEAFF. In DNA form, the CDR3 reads TGCGCCAGCAGCTCGGACGGTATGAACACTGAAGCTTTCTTT. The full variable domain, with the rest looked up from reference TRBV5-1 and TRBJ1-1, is KAGVTQTPRYLIKTRGQQVTLSCSPISGHRSVSWYQQTPGQGLQFLFEYFSETQRNKGNFPGRFSGRQFSNSRSEMNVSTLELGDSALYLCASSSDGMNTEAFFGQGTRLTVV.

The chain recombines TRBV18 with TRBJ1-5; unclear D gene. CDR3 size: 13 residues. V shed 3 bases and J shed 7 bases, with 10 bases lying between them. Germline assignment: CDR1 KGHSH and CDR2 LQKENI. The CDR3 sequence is CASSPDYLQPQHF. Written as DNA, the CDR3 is TGTGCCAGCTCACCGGACTATCTGCAGCCCCAGCATTTT.

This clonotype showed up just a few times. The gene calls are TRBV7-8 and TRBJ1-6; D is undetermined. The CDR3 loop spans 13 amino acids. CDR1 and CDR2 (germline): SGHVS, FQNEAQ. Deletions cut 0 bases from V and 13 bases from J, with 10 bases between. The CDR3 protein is CASSLATGGPLHF. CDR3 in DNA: TGTGCCAGCAGCTTAGCGACGGGAGGTCCCCTCCACTTT.

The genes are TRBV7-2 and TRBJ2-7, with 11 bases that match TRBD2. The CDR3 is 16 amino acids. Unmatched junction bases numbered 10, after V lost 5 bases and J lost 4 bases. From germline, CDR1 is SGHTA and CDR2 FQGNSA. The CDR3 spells CASSETTSGSRYEQYF. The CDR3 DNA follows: TGTGCCAGCAGCGAGACCACTAGCGGGAGCAGATACGAGCAGTACTTC.

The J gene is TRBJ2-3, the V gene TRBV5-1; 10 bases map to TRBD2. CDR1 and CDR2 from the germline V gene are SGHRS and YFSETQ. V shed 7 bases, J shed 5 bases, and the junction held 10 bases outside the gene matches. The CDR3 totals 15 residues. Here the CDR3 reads CASADSGRALDTQYF. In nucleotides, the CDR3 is TGCGCCAGCGCCGACAGCGGGAGGGCCCTAGATACGCAGTATTTT.

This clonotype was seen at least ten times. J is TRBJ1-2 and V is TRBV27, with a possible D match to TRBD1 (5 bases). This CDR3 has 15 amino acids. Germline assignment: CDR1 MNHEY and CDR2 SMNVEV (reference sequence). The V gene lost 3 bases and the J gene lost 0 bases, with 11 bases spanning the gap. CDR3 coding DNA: TGTGCCAGCAGTTTGATCCAGGGAGCTAACTATGGCTACACCTTC. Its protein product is CASSLIQGANYGYTF.

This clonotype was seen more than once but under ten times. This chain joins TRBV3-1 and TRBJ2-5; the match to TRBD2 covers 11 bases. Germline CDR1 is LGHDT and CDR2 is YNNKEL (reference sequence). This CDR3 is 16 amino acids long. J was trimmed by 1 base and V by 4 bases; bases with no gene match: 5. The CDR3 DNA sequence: TGTGCCAGCAGCCTACTAGCGGGGGTTTTCCAAGAGACCCAGTACTTC. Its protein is CASSLLAGVFQETQYF.

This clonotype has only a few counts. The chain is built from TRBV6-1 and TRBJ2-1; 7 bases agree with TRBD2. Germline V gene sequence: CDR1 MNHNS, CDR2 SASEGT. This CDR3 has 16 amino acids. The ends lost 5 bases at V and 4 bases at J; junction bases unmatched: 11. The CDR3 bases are TGTGCCAGCAGTAGAACGCCGGGACTACCATACAATGAGCAGTTCTTC. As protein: CASSRTPGLPYNEQFF.

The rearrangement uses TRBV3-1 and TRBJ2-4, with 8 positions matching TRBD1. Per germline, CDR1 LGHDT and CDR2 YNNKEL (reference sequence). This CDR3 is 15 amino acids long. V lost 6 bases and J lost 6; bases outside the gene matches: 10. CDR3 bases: TGTGCCAGCAGTCACGACAGGGGCCTCGTAAACATTCAGTACTTC. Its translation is CASSHDRGLVNIQYF.

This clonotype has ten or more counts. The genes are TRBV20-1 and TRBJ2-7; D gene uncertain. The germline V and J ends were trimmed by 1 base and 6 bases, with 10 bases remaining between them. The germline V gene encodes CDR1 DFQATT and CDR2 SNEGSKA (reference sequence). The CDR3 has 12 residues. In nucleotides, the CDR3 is TGCAGTGCTAGAGGGGTCAATTCCGAGCAGTACGTC. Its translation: CSARGVNSEQYV.

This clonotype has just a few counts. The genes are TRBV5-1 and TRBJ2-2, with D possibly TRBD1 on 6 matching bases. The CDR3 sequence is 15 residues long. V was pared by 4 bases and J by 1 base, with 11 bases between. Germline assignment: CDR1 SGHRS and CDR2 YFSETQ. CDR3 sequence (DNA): TGCGCCAGCAGCACCCGGACAGAGAACACCGGGGAGCTGTTTTTT. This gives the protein CASSTRTENTGELFF.

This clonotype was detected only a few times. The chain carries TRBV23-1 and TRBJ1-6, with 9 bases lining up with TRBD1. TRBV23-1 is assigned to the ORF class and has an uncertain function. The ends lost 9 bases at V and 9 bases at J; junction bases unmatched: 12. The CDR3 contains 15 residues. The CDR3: CARRPGQGLCSPLHF. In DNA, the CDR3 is TGCGCCAGGAGACCGGGACAGGGCTTATGTTCACCCCTCCACTTT.

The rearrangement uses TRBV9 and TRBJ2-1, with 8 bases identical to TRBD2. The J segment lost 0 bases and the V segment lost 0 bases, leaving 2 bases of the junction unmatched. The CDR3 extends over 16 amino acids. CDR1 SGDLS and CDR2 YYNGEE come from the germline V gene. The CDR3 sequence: CASSVAGGPSYNEQFF. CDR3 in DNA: TGTGCCAGCAGCGTAGCGGGGGGGCCCTCCTACAATGAGCAGTTCTTC. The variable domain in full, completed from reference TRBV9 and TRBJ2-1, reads DSGVTQTPKHLITATGQRVTLRCSPRSGDLSVYWYQQSLDQGLQFLIQYYNGEERAKGNILERFSAQQFPDLHSELNLSSLELGDSALYFCASSVAGGPSYNEQFFGPGTRLTVL.

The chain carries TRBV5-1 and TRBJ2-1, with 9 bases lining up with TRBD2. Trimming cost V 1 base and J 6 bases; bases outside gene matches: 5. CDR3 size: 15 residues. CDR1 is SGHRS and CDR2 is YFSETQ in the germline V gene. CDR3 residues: CASSLPAGGLNEQFF. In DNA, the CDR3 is TGCGCCAGCAGCTTGCCAGCGGGGGGACTCAATGAGCAGTTCTTC.

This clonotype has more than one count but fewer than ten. DNA for the CDR3: TGCGCCAGCAGCTCCTCGGACAGGGTCGAAAAACTGTTTTTT. Protein sequence: CASSSSDRVEKLFF. The J gene is TRBJ1-4, the V gene TRBV5-1, with 8 nucleotides matching TRBD1. After removal of 3 bases from V and 8 bases from J, the junction contained 6 bases not matched to a gene. The germline V gene encodes CDR1 SGHRS and CDR2 YFSETQ. The CDR3 length is 14 residues.

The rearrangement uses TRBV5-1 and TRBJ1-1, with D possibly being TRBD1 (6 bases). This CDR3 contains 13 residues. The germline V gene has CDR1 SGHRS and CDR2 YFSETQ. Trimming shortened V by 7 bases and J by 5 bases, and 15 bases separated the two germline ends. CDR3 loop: CASGRQARTEAFF. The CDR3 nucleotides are TGCGCCAGCGGCCGACAGGCGAGGACTGAAGCTTTCTTT.

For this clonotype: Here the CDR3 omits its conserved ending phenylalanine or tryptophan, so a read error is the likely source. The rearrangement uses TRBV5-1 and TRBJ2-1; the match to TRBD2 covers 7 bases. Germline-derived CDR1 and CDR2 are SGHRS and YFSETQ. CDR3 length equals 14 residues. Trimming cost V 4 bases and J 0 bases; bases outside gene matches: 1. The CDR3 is CASSPGGSYNEQFL. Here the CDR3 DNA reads TGCGCCAGCAGCCCGGGGGGCTCCTACAATGAGCAGTTCTTG.